This is a list of T cell receptor beta chains from one sample in a study of blood T cell repertoires in COVID-19. This table comes from immunoSEQ multiplex PCR, and its TCRdb copy is limited to in-frame clones, with some not included. The data hold roughly 190,000 clones, with approximately 80% observed a single time. The sample taken for sequencing was PBMCs or T cells enriched from blood (not recorded which). The receptors originated from a woman aged 60-75 years with acute COVID-19. Each CDR3 is given with its conserved first and last residue. Each record gives: D gene, clone size, J gene, V gene, CDR3 protein, CDR3 DNA. The D gene is left open where the match is weak. Expanded clones get a size class; other rows say once, few or many, or leave the size out.

- | - | TRBJ1-5 | TRBV7-6 | CASSLQGNSNQPQHF | TGTGCCAGCAGCCTACAGGGCAATAGCAATCAGCCCCAGCATTTT
TRBD2 | - | TRBJ2-4 | TRBV14 | CASSPAGVSIQYF | TGTGCCAGCAGCCCAGCGGGAGTAAGCATTCAGTACTTC
TRBD2 | once | TRBJ2-7 | TRBV14 | CASSQPGGNRYF | TGTGCCAGCAGCCAGCCCGGGGGGAACCGGTACTTC
- | once | TRBJ1-3 | TRBV19 | CASSDILTGFANTIYF | TGTGCCAGTAGCGACATTTTAACAGGATTCGCAAACACCATATATTTT
TRBD1 | - | TRBJ2-2 | TRBV30 | CAWSFPDRAVSGELFF | TGTGCCTGGAGTTTCCCCGACAGGGCTGTTTCAGGGGAGCTGTTTTTT
TRBD1 | - | TRBJ1-4 | TRBV7-9 | CASSLLGQGSEKLFF | TGTGCCAGCAGCTTACTAGGACAGGGGAGCGAAAAACTGTTTTTT
TRBD2 | once | TRBJ2-3 | TRBV5-1 | CASSLVVTSETDTQYF | TGCGCCAGCAGCTTGGTTGTAACTAGCGAGACAGATACGCAGTATTTT
- | - | TRBJ2-7 | TRBV12-3/TRBV12-4 | CASSRGYEQYF | TGTGCCAGCAGCAGGGGTTACGAGCAGTACTTC
TRBD2 | - | TRBJ2-2 | TRBV4-3 | CASSQEGAGEFTGELFF | TGCGCCAGCAGCCAAGAAGGGGCGGGGGAGTTCACCGGGGAGCTGTTTTTT
TRBD1 | - | TRBJ1-1 | TRBV5-4 | CASSVGQGAQATEAFF | TGTGCCAGCAGCGTGGGACAGGGGGCGCAGGCCACTGAAGCTTTCTTT
- | - | TRBJ1-3 | TRBV6-1 | CASSLTGSGNTIYF | TGTGCCAGCAGCCTGACAGGCTCTGGAAACACCATATATTTT
TRBD1 | - | TRBJ1-2 | TRBV11-3 | CASSAGQGYGYTF | TGTGCCAGCAGCGCAGGACAGGGCTATGGCTACACCTTC
- | - | TRBJ2-1 | TRBV11-3 | CASSISAWEQFF | TGTGCCAGCAGCATTAGTGCCTGGGAGCAGTTCTTC